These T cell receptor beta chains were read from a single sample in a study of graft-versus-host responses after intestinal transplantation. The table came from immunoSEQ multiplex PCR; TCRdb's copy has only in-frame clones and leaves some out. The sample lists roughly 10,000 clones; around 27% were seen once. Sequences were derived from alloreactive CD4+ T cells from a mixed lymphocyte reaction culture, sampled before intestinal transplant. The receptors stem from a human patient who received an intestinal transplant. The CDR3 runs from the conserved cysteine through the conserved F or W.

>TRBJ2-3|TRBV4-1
CASSGGYPGTQYF
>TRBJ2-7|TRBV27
CASSYSPYEQYF
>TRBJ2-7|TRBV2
CASSTGLEIYEQYF
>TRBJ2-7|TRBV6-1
CASRVSGSYYEQYF
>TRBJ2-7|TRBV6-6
CASSYSLSYEQYF
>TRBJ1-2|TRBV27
CASSWGQEYGYTF
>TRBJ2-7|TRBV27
CASSSASGGYEQYF
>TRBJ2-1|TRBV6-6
CASRGGQGNNEQFF
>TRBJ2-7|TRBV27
CASSLSGDYEQYF
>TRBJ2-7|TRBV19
CASSISGLAAYEQYF
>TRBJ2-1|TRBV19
CASSYGAQNEQFF
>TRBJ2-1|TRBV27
CASSLYVMSYNEQFF
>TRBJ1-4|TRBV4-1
CASSQVGEEKLFF
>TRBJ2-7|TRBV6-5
CASSDGQGTYEQYF
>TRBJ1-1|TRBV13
CASSLNTEAFF
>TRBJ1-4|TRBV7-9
CASSLTGPYNEKLFF
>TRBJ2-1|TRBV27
CASSLGTSGYNEQFF
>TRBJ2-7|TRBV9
CASSVAYGSYEQYF
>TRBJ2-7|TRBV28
CASGTKREPAYEQYF
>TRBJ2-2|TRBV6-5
CASSYSLDGELFF
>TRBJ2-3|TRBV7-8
CASSWTGGGTDTQYF
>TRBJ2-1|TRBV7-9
CASSFVEARAYNEQFF
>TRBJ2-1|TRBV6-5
CASSVGYNEQFF
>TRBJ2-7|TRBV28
CASSLRAPTYEQYF
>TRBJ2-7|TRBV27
CASSPRTHYEQYF
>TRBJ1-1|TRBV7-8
CASSWKGGMNTEAFF
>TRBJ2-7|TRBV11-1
CASSLGGFTYEQYF
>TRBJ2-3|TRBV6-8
CASSYVGADTQYF
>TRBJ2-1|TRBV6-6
CASSYRGHNEQFF
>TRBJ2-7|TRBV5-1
CASSLGDTEGWSYEQYF
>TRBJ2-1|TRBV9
CASSVGRNEQFF
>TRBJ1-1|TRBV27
CASSLGGAGNTEAFF
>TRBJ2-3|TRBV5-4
CASSLGLLRRDTQYF
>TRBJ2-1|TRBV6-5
CASSHGVDEQFF
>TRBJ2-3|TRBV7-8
CASRGRTGEGTDTQYF
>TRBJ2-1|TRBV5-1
CASKLAGGRNEQFF
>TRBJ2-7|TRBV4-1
CASSQEGSSYEQYF
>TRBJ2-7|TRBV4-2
CASSQVHREDTSYEQYF
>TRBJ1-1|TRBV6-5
CASSYSTGNLNTEAFF
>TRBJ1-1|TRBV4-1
CASSQATGAVEAFF
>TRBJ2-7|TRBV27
CASSFGLATIYEQYF
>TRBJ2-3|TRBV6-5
CASSWGLHTDTQYF
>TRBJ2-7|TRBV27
CASSSLGDYTYEQYF
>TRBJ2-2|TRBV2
CATTGEDRMKSNTGELFF
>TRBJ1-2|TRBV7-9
CASSPGPEEIYVGYTF
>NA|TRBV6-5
CASSHRGVYEQYF
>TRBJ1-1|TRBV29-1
CSAWKGEAFF
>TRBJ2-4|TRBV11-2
CASSLDLASGLAKNIQYF
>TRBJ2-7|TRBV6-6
CASSLGTSGSYNEQYF
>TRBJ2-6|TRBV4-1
CASSQDSSGANVLTF
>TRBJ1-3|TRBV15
CATSRDPGASGNTIYF